A single sample gave rise to the 2 T cell receptor beta chains below, sequenced in a study of blood T cells in healthy people across ages. Then a second PCR, running roughly 7 to 11 cycles, was carried out with a sample-barcoded 5' primer and a J-beta primer mix. Using its own MiXCR run on the 5' RACE reads, TCRdb lists one record per CDR3 protein. The table lists about 1 million distinct CDR3 sequences, around 43% of them singletons. Material: blood. The receptors stem from a woman in her sixties in good health.

This clonotype appeared a few times. The chain links TRBV3-1 to TRBJ2-3, with D possibly being TRBD2 (5 bases). The CDR3 contains 15 residues. V was trimmed by 1 base and J by 4 bases, leaving 12 bases between them. Germline-derived CDR1 and CDR2 are LGHDT and YNNKEL (reference sequence). The CDR3 is CASSQGGPGSDTQYF. The CDR3 DNA is TGTGCCAGCAGCCAAGGAGGGCCAGGATCAGATACGCAGTATTTT.

The chain employs TRBV5-6 and TRBJ2-7; 13 bases are shared with TRBD2. The ends lost 4 bases at V and 2 bases at J; junction bases unmatched: 6. There are 16 residues in the CDR3. Germline V lookup: CDR1 SGHDT, CDR2 YYEEEE. The CDR3 DNA reads as TGTGCCAGCAGCGGGGGGACTAGCGGGACGACCTACGAGCAGTACTTC. Translation gives CASSGGTSGTTYEQYF.